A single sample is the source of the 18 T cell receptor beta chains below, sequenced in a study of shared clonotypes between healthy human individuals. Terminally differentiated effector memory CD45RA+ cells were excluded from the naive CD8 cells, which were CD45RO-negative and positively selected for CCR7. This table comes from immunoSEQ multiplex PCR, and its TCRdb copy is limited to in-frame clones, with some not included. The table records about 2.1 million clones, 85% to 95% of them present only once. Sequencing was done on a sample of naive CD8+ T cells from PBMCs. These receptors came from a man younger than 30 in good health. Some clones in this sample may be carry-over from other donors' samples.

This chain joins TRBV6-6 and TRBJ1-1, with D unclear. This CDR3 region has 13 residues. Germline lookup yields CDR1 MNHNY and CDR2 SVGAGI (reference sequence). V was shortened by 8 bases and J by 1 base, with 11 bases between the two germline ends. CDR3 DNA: TGTGCCAGCTTACAGCACCAGAACACTGAAGCTTTCTTT. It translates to CASLQHQNTEAFF.

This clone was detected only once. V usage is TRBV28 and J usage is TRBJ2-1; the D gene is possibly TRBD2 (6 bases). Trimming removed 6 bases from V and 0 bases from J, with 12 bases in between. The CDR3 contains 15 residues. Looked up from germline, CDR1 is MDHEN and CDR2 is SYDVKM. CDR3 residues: CASSGDWSSYNEQFF. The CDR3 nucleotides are TGTGCCAGCAGCGGGGACTGGAGCTCCTACAATGAGCAGTTCTTC.

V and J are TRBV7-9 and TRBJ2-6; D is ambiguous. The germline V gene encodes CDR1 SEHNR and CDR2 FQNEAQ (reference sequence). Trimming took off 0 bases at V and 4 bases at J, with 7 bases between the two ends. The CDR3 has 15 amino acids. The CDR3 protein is CASSLAGFGANVLTF. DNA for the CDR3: TGTGCCAGCAGCTTAGCGGGGTTCGGGGCCAACGTCCTGACTTTC.

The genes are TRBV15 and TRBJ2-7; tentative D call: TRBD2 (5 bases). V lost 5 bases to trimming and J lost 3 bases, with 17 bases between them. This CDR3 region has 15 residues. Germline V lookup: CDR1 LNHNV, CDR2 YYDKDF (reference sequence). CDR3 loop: CATSSPRTSLYEQYF. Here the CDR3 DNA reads TGTGCCACCAGCTCTCCGCGGACTTCTCTCTACGAGCAGTACTTC.

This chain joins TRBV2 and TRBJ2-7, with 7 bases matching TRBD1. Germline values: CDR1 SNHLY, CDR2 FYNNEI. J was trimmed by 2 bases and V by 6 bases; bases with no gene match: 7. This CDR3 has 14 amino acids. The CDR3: CASRDRDSPYEQYF. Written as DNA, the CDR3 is TGTGCCAGCAGGGACCGGGACAGCCCCTACGAGCAGTACTTC.

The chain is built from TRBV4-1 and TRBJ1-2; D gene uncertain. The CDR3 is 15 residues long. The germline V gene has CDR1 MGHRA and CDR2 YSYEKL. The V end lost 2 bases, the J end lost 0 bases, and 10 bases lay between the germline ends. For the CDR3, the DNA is TGCGCCAGCAGCCAACAAGGGATTGCTAACTATGGCTACACCTTC. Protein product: CASSQQGIANYGYTF.

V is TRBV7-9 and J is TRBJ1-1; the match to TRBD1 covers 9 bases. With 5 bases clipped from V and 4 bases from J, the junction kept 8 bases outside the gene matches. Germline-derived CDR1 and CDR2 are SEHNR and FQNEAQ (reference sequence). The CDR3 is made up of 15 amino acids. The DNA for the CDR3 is TGTGCCAGCAGCCCGGCCGGGACAGGGAGCACTGAAGCTTTCTTT. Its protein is CASSPAGTGSTEAFF. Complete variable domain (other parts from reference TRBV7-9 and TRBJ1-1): DTGVSQNPRHKITKRGQNVTFRCDPISEHNRLYWYRQTLGQGPEFLTYFQNEAQLEKSRLLSDRFSAERPKGSFSTLEIQRTEQGDSAMYLCASSPAGTGSTEAFFGQGTRLTVV.

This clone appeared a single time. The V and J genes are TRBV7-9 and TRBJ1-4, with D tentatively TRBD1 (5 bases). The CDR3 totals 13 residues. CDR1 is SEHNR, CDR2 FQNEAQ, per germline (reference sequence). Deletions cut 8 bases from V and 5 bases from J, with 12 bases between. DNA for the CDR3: TGTGCCAGCGGGGGGACGGACAATGAAAAACTGTTTTTT. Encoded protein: CASGGTDNEKLFF.

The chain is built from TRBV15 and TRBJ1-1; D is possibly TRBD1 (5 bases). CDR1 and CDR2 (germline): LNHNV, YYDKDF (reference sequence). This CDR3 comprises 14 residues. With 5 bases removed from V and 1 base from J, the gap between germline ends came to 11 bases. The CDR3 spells CATSPLGGNTEAFF. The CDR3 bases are TGTGCCACCAGCCCTTTGGGGGGGAACACTGAAGCTTTCTTT.

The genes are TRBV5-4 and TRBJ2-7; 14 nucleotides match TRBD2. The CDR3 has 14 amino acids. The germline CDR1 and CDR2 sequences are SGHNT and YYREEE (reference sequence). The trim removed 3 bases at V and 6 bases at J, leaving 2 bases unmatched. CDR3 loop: CASSSGLAGAEQYF. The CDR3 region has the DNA TGTGCCAGCAGCTCGGGACTAGCGGGAGCCGAGCAGTACTTC.

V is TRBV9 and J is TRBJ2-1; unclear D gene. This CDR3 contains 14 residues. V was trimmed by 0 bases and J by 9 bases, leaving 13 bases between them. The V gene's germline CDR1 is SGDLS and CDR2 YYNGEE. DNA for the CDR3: TGTGCCAGCAGCGTAGCTCTGGGGAACGGTGAGCAGTTCTTC. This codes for CASSVALGNGEQFF.

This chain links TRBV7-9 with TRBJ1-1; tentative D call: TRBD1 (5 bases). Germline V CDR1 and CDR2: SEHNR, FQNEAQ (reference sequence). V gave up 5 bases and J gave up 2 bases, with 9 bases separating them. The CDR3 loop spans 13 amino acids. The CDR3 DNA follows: TGTGCCAGCAGCCGGGGGAGTAACACTGAAGCTTTCTTT. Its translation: CASSRGSNTEAFF.

DNA for the CDR3: TGTGCCAGCAGCTTGGGTCAGGGCATAGGTGGCTACACCTTC. Translation gives CASSLGQGIGGYTF. The rearrangement joins TRBV5-4 to TRBJ1-2, with D perhaps TRBD1 (5 bases). The V gene lost 0 bases and the J gene lost 7 bases, with 13 bases spanning the gap. Germline CDR1 reads SGHNT; CDR2 reads YYREEE (reference sequence). The CDR3 is made up of 14 amino acids.

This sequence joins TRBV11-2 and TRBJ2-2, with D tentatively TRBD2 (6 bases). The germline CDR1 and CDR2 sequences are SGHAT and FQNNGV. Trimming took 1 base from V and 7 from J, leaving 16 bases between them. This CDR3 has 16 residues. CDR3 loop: CASSLGASVSGGELFF. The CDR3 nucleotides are TGTGCCAGCAGCTTAGGCGCTAGCGTTAGTGGCGGGGAGCTGTTTTTT.

The CDR3: CASGLWTSGAYNEQFF. The CDR3 DNA is TGTGCCAGCGGTCTTTGGACTAGCGGGGCCTACAATGAGCAGTTCTTC. The chain employs TRBV4-2 and TRBJ2-1; 12 nucleotides match TRBD2. The V and J ends lost 8 bases and 2 bases, in that order; junction bases with no gene match: 7. This CDR3 has 16 amino acids. CDR1 LGHNA and CDR2 YNFKEQ come from the germline V gene.

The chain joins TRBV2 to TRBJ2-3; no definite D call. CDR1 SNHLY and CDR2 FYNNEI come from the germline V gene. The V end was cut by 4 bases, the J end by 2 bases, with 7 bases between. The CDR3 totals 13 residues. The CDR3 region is CASSVGYTDTQYF. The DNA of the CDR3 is TGTGCCAGCAGTGTGGGTTACACAGATACGCAGTATTTT.

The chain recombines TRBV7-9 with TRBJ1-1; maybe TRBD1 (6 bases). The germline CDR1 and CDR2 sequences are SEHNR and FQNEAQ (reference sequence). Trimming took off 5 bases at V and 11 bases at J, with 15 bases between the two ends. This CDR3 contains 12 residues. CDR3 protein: CASSRSGARAFF. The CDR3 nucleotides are TGTGCCAGCAGCAGATCGGGGGCTAGGGCTTTCTTT.

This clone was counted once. The CDR3 sequence is CASSYAGQTHEQYF. The CDR3, as DNA: TGTGCCAGCAGTTACGCGGGACAGACCCACGAGCAGTACTTC. This chain connects TRBV6-6 to TRBJ2-7; D perhaps matches TRBD1 (7 bases). Germline loops: CDR1 MNHNY, CDR2 SVGAGI (reference sequence). The CDR3 totals 14 residues. The ends were cut back, 2 bases at V and 5 bases at J, with 13 bases in the middle.